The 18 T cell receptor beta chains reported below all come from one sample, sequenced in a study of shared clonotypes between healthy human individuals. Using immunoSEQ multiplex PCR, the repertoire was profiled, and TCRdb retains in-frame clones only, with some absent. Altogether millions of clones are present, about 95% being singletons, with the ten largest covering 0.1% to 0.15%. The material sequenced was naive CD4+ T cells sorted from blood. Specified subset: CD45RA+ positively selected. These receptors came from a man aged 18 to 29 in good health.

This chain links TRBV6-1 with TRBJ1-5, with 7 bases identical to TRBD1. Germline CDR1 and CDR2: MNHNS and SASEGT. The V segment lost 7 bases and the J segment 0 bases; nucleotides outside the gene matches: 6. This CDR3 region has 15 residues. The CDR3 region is CASTSTGYSNQPQHF. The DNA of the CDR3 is TGTGCCAGCACCTCGACAGGGTATAGCAATCAGCCCCAGCATTTT.

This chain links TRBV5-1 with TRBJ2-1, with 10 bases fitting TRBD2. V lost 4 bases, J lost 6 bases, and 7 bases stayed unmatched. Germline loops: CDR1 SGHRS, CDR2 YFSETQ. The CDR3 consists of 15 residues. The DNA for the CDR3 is TGCGCCAGCAGCCCTCTAGCGGGGGAGATCAATGAGCAGTTCTTC. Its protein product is CASSPLAGEINEQFF.

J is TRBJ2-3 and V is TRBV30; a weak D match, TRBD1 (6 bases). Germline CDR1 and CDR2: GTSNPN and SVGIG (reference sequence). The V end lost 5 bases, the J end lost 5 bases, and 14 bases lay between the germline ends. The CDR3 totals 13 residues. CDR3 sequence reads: CAWGPGGGDTQYF. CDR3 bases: TGTGCCTGGGGCCCTGGGGGCGGAGATACGCAGTATTTT.

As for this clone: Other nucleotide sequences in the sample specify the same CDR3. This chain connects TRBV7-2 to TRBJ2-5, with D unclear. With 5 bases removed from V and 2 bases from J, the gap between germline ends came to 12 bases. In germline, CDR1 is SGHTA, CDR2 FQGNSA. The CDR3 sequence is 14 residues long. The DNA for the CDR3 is TGTGCCAGCAGCCCCGGGCTATTTCAAGAGACCCAGTACTTC. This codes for CASSPGLFQETQYF. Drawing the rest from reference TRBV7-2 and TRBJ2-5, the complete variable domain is GAGVSQSPSNKVTEKGKDVELRCDPISGHTALYWYRQSLGQGLEFLIYFQGNSAPDKSGLPSDRFSAERTGGSVSTLTIQRTQQEDSAVYLCASSPGLFQETQYFGPGTRLLVL.

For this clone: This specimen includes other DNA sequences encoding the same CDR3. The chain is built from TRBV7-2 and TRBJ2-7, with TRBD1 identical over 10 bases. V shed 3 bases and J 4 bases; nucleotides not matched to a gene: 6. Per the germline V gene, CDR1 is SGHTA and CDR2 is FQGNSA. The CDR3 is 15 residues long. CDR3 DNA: TGTGCCAGCAGCTTGGCCGGGACAGGGGTATACGAGCAGTACTTC. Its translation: CASSLAGTGVYEQYF.

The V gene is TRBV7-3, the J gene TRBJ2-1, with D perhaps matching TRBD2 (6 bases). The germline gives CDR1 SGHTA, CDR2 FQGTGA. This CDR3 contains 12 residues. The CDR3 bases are TGTGCTTCCACGGGGGATCTCAATGAGCAGTTCTTC. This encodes CASTGDLNEQFF.

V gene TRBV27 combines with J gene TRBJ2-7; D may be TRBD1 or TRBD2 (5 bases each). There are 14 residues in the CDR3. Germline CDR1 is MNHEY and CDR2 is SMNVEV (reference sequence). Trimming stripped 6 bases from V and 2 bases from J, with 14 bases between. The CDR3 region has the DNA TGTGCCAGCAGGGCGCGAGGGGCTCCCTACGAGCAGTACTTC. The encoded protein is CASRARGAPYEQYF.

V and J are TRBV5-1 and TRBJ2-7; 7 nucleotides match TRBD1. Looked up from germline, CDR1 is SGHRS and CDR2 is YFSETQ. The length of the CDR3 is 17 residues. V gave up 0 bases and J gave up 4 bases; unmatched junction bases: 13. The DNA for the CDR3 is TGCGCCAGCAGCTTGGCCTTATCACAGGGGCTATCTTACGAGCAGTACTTC. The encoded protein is CASSLALSQGLSYEQYF.

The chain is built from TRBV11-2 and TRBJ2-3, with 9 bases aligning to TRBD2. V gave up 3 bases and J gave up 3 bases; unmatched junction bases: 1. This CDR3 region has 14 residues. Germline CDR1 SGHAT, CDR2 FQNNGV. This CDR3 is CASSFAGGTDTQYF. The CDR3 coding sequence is TGTGCCAGCAGCTTCGCGGGAGGGACAGATACGCAGTATTTT.

CDR3 nucleotide sequence: TGTGCCAGCAGTTTAGCAGGGTTCGACGGCTACACCTTC. Amino acid sequence: CASSLAGFDGYTF. The J gene is TRBJ1-2, the V gene TRBV28; D possibly corresponds to TRBD1 (5 bases). Deletions cut 2 bases from V and 8 bases from J, with 12 bases between. Germline V gene lookup returns CDR1 MDHEN and CDR2 SYDVKM. The CDR3 runs to 13 residues.

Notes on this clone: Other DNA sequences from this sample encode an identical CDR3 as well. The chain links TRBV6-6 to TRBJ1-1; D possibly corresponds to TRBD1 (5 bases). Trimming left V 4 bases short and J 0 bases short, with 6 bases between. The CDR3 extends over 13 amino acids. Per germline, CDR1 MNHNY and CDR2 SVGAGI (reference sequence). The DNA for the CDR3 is TGTGCCAGCAGTTTGACAGTGAACACTGAAGCTTTCTTT. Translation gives CASSLTVNTEAFF.

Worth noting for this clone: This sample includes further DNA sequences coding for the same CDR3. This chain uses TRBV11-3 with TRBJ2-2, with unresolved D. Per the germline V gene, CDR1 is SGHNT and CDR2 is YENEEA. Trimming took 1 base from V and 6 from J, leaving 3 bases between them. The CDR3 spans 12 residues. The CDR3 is CASSLGSGELFF. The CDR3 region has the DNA TGTGCCAGCAGCTTAGGGTCCGGGGAGCTGTTTTTT.

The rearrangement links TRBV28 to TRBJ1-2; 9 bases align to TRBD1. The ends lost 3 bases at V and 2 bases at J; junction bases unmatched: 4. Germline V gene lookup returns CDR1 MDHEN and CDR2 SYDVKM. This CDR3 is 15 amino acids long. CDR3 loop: CASSFKGQGNYGYTF. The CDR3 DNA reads TGTGCCAGCAGTTTTAAAGGACAGGGGAACTATGGCTACACCTTC.

CDR3 DNA sequence: TGCGCCAGCAGCTTGGCCGGGAGCCTCATCCAAGAGACCCAGTACTTC. Translated, it gives CASSLAGSLIQETQYF. V is TRBV5-1 and J is TRBJ2-5, with D possibly matching TRBD2 (6 bases). V lost 0 bases and J 1 base, leaving 13 bases between the germline ends. This CDR3 comprises 16 residues. The germline V gene encodes CDR1 SGHRS and CDR2 YFSETQ.

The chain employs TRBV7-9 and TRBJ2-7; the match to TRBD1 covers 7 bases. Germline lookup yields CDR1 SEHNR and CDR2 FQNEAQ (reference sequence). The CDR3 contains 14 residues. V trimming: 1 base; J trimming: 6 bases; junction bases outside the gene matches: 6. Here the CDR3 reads CASSLGATGPEQYF. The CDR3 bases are TGTGCCAGCAGCTTAGGAGCGACAGGGCCCGAGCAGTACTTC.

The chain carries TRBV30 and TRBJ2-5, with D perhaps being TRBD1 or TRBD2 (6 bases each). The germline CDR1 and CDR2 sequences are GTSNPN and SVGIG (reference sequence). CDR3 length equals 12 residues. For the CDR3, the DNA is TGTGCTCGACACGGGGGCGGAGAGACCCAGTACTTC. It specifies CARHGGGETQYF.

The CDR3 DNA sequence: TGTGCCAGCTCGCTCCCAGGGGGCCCCTATGGCTACACCTTC. Amino acids: CASSLPGGPYGYTF. The V gene is TRBV18, the J gene TRBJ1-2; TRBD1 agrees at 8 bases. The length of the CDR3 is 14 residues. V dropped 6 bases and J dropped 4; count of bases not matched to a gene: 7. Germline V gives CDR1 KGHSH, CDR2 LQKENI.

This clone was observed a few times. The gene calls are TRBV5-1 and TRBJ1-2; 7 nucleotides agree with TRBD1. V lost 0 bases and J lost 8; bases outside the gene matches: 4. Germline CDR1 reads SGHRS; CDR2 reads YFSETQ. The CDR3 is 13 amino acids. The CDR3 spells CASSLGGGIGYTF. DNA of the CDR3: TGCGCCAGCAGCTTGGGAGGGGGCATAGGCTACACCTTC.